This T cell receptor beta chain derives from a study of spatial heterogeneity in lung cancer. The study, taken as a whole, reports: Tracking of ubiquitous and regional nonsynonymous mutations by counts of ubiquitous and regional expanded TCRs, respectively, was seen. Mutation tallies in tumors tracked expanded intratumoral alpha and beta TCR counts.

The CDR3 has 14 amino acids. Germline lookup yields CDR1 SGHNT and CDR2 YYREEE (reference sequence). Trimming removed 0 bases from V and 2 bases from J, with 8 bases in between. Time point: sample taken at primary tumor resection. The donor group consisted of around 77 patients who had untreated, early-stage non-small cell lung cancer. Extraction of whole RNA from tumor, nontumor lung or frozen PBMC preceded unsorted sequencing. The presence of a unique molecular identifier marked each TCR cDNA molecule. TCRdb reprocessed the 5' RACE reads via MiXCR and lists one record per CDR3 protein. The table shows some 16,000 distinct CDR3 sequences, with approximately 6.8% occurring only once. This clonotype showed up many times. Its target is not known. The size of this beta chain means little, since it is a stray read in a library made for alpha chains.

The sample in question was lung tumor tissue, obtained at surgery. The receptor comes from a female donor with early-stage non-small cell lung cancer. V and J are TRBV5-4 and TRBJ2-5, with D hard to call. CDR3 bases: TGTGCCAGCAGCTTGGGTCTCGGACAAGAGACCCAGTACTTC. This encodes CASSLGLGQETQYF.